This is a list of T cell receptor beta chains from one sample in a study of shared clonotypes between healthy human individuals. Using immunoSEQ multiplex PCR, the repertoire was profiled, and TCRdb retains in-frame clones only, with some absent. Of around 2.3 million clones listed, 90% to 97% are singletons. Sequenced input: naive CD4+ T cells sorted from blood. These receptors were taken from a man between 18 and 29 years old in good health. Each CDR3 is given with its conserved first and last residue. The D gene is left open where the match is weak. Clone size is shown for a subset of rows, as once, few, many or a class of expanded clone.

v_gene: TRBV21-1
abundance: -
j_gene: TRBJ1-5
d_gene: -
CDR3nt: TGTGCCAGCAGCGCGTTAGAGACAGGTTTTCAGCCCCAGCATTTT
CDR3aa: CASSALETGFQPQHF

v_gene: TRBV6-1
abundance: -
j_gene: TRBJ1-6
d_gene: -
CDR3nt: TGTGCCAGCAGTGAAGTGGAGAGACAAGCGCCCCACTTT
CDR3aa: CASSEVERQAPHF

v_gene: TRBV5-1
abundance: -
j_gene: TRBJ2-5
d_gene: TRBD2
CDR3nt: TGCGCCAGCAGCTTGGGAGAGCGGGGGGGCCTTGAGACCCAGTACTTC
CDR3aa: CASSLGERGGLETQYF

v_gene: TRBV5-4
abundance: -
j_gene: TRBJ1-1
d_gene: -
CDR3nt: TGTGCCAGCAGCTCACCCGGGACGGTGAACACTGAAGCTTTCTTT
CDR3aa: CASSSPGTVNTEAFF

v_gene: TRBV7-9
abundance: once
j_gene: TRBJ1-4
d_gene: -
CDR3nt: TGTGCCAGCACAGGGTCGGGAGAAAAACTGTTTTTT
CDR3aa: CASTGSGEKLFF

v_gene: TRBV6-5
abundance: -
j_gene: TRBJ1-1
d_gene: -
CDR3nt: TGTGCCAGCAGTGAAATTGTCGGAACTGAAGCTTTCTTT
CDR3aa: CASSEIVGTEAFF

v_gene: TRBV21-1
abundance: once
j_gene: TRBJ1-2
d_gene: -
CDR3nt: TGTGCCAGCAGCCTCCGGGACAGAGGAGCCTATGGCTACACCTTC
CDR3aa: CASSLRDRGAYGYTF

v_gene: TRBV5-1
abundance: -
j_gene: TRBJ2-2
d_gene: -
CDR3nt: TGCGCCAGCAGCTTTGGCGGGGAAGCCGGGGAGCTGTTTTTT
CDR3aa: CASSFGGEAGELFF

v_gene: TRBV18
abundance: -
j_gene: TRBJ1-1
d_gene: TRBD1
CDR3nt: TGTGCCAGCTCACCCCCCAAGGGGGCGAACACTGAAGCTTTCTTT
CDR3aa: CASSPPKGANTEAFF

v_gene: TRBV5-1
abundance: once
j_gene: TRBJ2-1
d_gene: TRBD1
CDR3nt: TGCGCCAGCAGCTACCGGGACAGTATAGTCAATGAGCAGTTCTTC
CDR3aa: CASSYRDSIVNEQFF

v_gene: TRBV2
abundance: -
j_gene: TRBJ2-4
d_gene: TRBD2
CDR3nt: TGTGCCAGCAGTGAAGAGCGGGAGAGAGCCAAAAACATTCAGTACTTC
CDR3aa: CASSEERERAKNIQYF

v_gene: TRBV6-5
abundance: -
j_gene: TRBJ1-2
d_gene: -
CDR3nt: TGTGCCAGCAGTTACTCGTCGGGGTCCGGTAACTATGGCTACACCTTC
CDR3aa: CASSYSSGSGNYGYTF

v_gene: TRBV20-1
abundance: -
j_gene: TRBJ2-3
d_gene: -
CDR3nt: TGCAGTGCTAGAGGGTCAGATACGCAGTATTTT
CDR3aa: CSARGSDTQYF

v_gene: TRBV18
abundance: -
j_gene: TRBJ1-3
d_gene: -
CDR3nt: TGTGCCAGCTCACGGACGGAGGGGTCCGGAAACACCATATATTTT
CDR3aa: CASSRTEGSGNTIYF

v_gene: TRBV2
abundance: -
j_gene: TRBJ2-7
d_gene: TRBD1
CDR3nt: TGTGCCAGCAGCAAATCCGGGACAGGCTCCTACGAGCAGTACTTC
CDR3aa: CASSKSGTGSYEQYF

v_gene: TRBV7-2
abundance: -
j_gene: TRBJ2-5
d_gene: TRBD2
CDR3nt: TGTGCCAGCAGCTACCTAGCGGGGATACAAGAGACCCAGTACTTC
CDR3aa: CASSYLAGIQETQYF

v_gene: TRBV7-2
abundance: -
j_gene: TRBJ1-5
d_gene: -
CDR3nt: TGTGCCAGCAGCTCCCGACCAGGGACTCAGCCCCAGCATTTT
CDR3aa: CASSSRPGTQPQHF

v_gene: TRBV4-1
abundance: -
j_gene: TRBJ2-7
d_gene: -
CDR3nt: TGCGCCAGCAGCCAAGTAATATTGGGGAATAGGTACGAGCAGTACTTC
CDR3aa: CASSQVILGNRYEQYF

v_gene: TRBV5-5
abundance: -
j_gene: TRBJ2-5
d_gene: -
CDR3nt: TGTGCCAGCAGCCCGAGGTTGAGGCGGGGACCCACCCAAGAGACCCAGTACTTC
CDR3aa: CASSPRLRRGPTQETQYF

v_gene: TRBV7-9
abundance: -
j_gene: TRBJ1-1
d_gene: -
CDR3nt: TGTGCCAGCAGCTCGAGGGGGAACACTGAAGCTTTCTTT
CDR3aa: CASSSRGNTEAFF

v_gene: TRBV10-1
abundance: -
j_gene: TRBJ1-1
d_gene: -
CDR3nt: TGCGCCAGCAGTGAGCAGGGGCCCACTGAAGCTTTCTTT
CDR3aa: CASSEQGPTEAFF

v_gene: TRBV6-1
abundance: -
j_gene: TRBJ2-7
d_gene: -
CDR3nt: TGTGCCAGCCGACGTGGGCCCCCGGGGGAGCAGTACTTC
CDR3aa: CASRRGPPGEQYF

v_gene: TRBV29-1
abundance: -
j_gene: TRBJ2-3
d_gene: -
CDR3nt: TGCAGCGTGGGACACGCAGATACGCAGTATTTT
CDR3aa: CSVGHADTQYF

v_gene: TRBV11-2
abundance: -
j_gene: TRBJ2-5
d_gene: -
CDR3nt: TGTGCCAGCAGCCGGGGCTCCAGGGGTAGGGAGACCCAGTACTTC
CDR3aa: CASSRGSRGRETQYF

v_gene: TRBV30
abundance: -
j_gene: TRBJ2-5
d_gene: -
CDR3nt: TGTGCCTGGAGTGTCGCAGGGGTGGCGACCCAGTACTTC
CDR3aa: CAWSVAGVATQYF

v_gene: TRBV5-1
abundance: -
j_gene: TRBJ2-7
d_gene: -
CDR3nt: TGCGCCAGCAGCCGCTCAGGCGGAGGGTACGAGCAGTACTTC
CDR3aa: CASSRSGGGYEQYF

v_gene: TRBV7-6
abundance: -
j_gene: TRBJ2-3
d_gene: TRBD2
CDR3nt: TGTGCCAGCAGCTCGCCACTAGCGGGGCCCCTGTATTTT
CDR3aa: CASSSPLAGPLYF

v_gene: TRBV7-9
abundance: -
j_gene: TRBJ2-5
d_gene: -
CDR3nt: TGTGCCAGCAGCTTAGCGGGGACCCAAGAGACCCAGTACTTC
CDR3aa: CASSLAGTQETQYF

v_gene: TRBV6-1
abundance: once
j_gene: TRBJ2-5
d_gene: -
CDR3nt: TGTGCCAGCAGTGAGCCGTGGGAGACCCAGTACTTC
CDR3aa: CASSEPWETQYF

v_gene: TRBV4-1
abundance: -
j_gene: TRBJ1-1
d_gene: -
CDR3nt: TGCGCCAGCAGCCAAGATACAGCCATAAGGAACACTGAAGCTTTCTTT
CDR3aa: CASSQDTAIRNTEAFF

v_gene: TRBV28
abundance: -
j_gene: TRBJ1-2
d_gene: TRBD1
CDR3nt: TGTGCCAGCAGTGTTGAGGACAGGTGGGACGGCTACACCTTC
CDR3aa: CASSVEDRWDGYTF

v_gene: TRBV10-3
abundance: -
j_gene: TRBJ2-3
d_gene: -
CDR3nt: TGTGCCATCAGTGAAGGGCAGGTCACAGATACGCAGTATTTT
CDR3aa: CAISEGQVTDTQYF

v_gene: TRBV10-1
abundance: -
j_gene: TRBJ2-7
d_gene: -
CDR3nt: TGCGCCAGCAGTGATGCGGCCAGGGCCTACGAGCAGTACTTC
CDR3aa: CASSDAARAYEQYF

v_gene: TRBV15
abundance: -
j_gene: TRBJ1-1
d_gene: TRBD1
CDR3nt: TGTGCCACCAGCGGGACAGGGACTGAAGCTTTCTTT
CDR3aa: CATSGTGTEAFF

v_gene: TRBV6-5
abundance: once
j_gene: TRBJ2-1
d_gene: -
CDR3nt: TGTGCCAGCAGTTCACGTTGGAGGGTTAATGAGCAGTTCTTC
CDR3aa: CASSSRWRVNEQFF

v_gene: TRBV2
abundance: -
j_gene: TRBJ1-4
d_gene: -
CDR3nt: TGTGCCAGCAGTGAAAGAACACCCTTGCCTTATTTT
CDR3aa: CASSERTPLPYF

v_gene: TRBV9
abundance: -
j_gene: TRBJ1-2
d_gene: -
CDR3nt: TGTGCCAGCAGCGTAGAAGGGTATGGCTACACCTTC
CDR3aa: CASSVEGYGYTF

v_gene: TRBV30
abundance: -
j_gene: TRBJ1-1
d_gene: -
CDR3nt: TGTGCCTGGAGTGTTCTCGATGCGCCGAACACTGAAGCTTTCTTT
CDR3aa: CAWSVLDAPNTEAFF

v_gene: TRBV6-6
abundance: -
j_gene: TRBJ2-7
d_gene: TRBD1
CDR3nt: TGTGCCAGCAGTCTTACTCCTGGACAGGGGACCGAGCAGTACTTC
CDR3aa: CASSLTPGQGTEQYF

v_gene: TRBV7-2
abundance: -
j_gene: TRBJ2-7
d_gene: TRBD2
CDR3nt: TGTGCCAGCAGCTCACCCCCCGCTAGCGGGGTCTCCTACGAGCAGTACTTC
CDR3aa: CASSSPPASGVSYEQYF

v_gene: TRBV2
abundance: once
j_gene: TRBJ2-2
d_gene: -
CDR3nt: TGTGCCAGCACCCCGCGTAGCGGACTCACCGGGGAGCTGTTTTTT
CDR3aa: CASTPRSGLTGELFF

v_gene: TRBV18
abundance: -
j_gene: TRBJ2-7
d_gene: TRBD1
CDR3nt: TGTGCCAGCTCACCTTTCGGACAGGGAACCTACGAGCAGTACTTC
CDR3aa: CASSPFGQGTYEQYF

v_gene: TRBV30
abundance: -
j_gene: TRBJ1-3
d_gene: -
CDR3nt: TGTGCCTGCCCGGGGTCTGGAAACACCATATATTTT
CDR3aa: CACPGSGNTIYF

v_gene: TRBV6-6
abundance: -
j_gene: TRBJ1-6
d_gene: -
CDR3nt: TGTGCCAGCAGTTCTAACCCACGGTATAATTCACCCCTCCACTTT
CDR3aa: CASSSNPRYNSPLHF

v_gene: TRBV28
abundance: -
j_gene: TRBJ1-3
d_gene: -
CDR3nt: TGTGCCAGCAGGAGTCAGGTAGCTGGAAACACCATATATTTT
CDR3aa: CASRSQVAGNTIYF

v_gene: TRBV19
abundance: -
j_gene: TRBJ1-6
d_gene: -
CDR3nt: TGTGCCAGTAGTTACTTACAGAGCTATAATTCACCCCTCCACTTT
CDR3aa: CASSYLQSYNSPLHF

v_gene: TRBV30
abundance: -
j_gene: TRBJ1-6
d_gene: -
CDR3nt: TGTGCCTGGCATTCCTCCTATAATTCACCCCTCCACTTT
CDR3aa: CAWHSSYNSPLHF

v_gene: TRBV11-2
abundance: -
j_gene: TRBJ1-6
d_gene: -
CDR3nt: TGTGCCAGCAGCTTAGTCAGCTCCTATAATTCACCCCTCCACTTT
CDR3aa: CASSLVSSYNSPLHF

v_gene: TRBV9
abundance: -
j_gene: TRBJ2-1
d_gene: -
CDR3nt: TGTGCCAGCAGCGTAGACCCGGATCCCGGTAAAGAGCAGTTCTTC
CDR3aa: CASSVDPDPGKEQFF

v_gene: TRBV9
abundance: -
j_gene: TRBJ1-1
d_gene: TRBD1
CDR3nt: TGTGCCAGCAGCGTGGGTGGGACAGTGAACACTGAAGCTTTCTTT
CDR3aa: CASSVGGTVNTEAFF

v_gene: TRBV9
abundance: few
j_gene: TRBJ1-3
d_gene: -
CDR3nt: TGTGCCAGCAGCGTAGAAGGGACCTCTGGAAACACCATATATTTT
CDR3aa: CASSVEGTSGNTIYF

v_gene: TRBV5-4
abundance: -
j_gene: TRBJ2-7
d_gene: TRBD1
CDR3nt: TGTGCCAGCAGCTTGGATCCAGGGGGCTACGAGCAGTACTTC
CDR3aa: CASSLDPGGYEQYF

v_gene: TRBV27
abundance: -
j_gene: TRBJ1-3
d_gene: -
CDR3nt: TGTGCCAGCAGTGAGCGGGGAGGAAACACCATATATTTT
CDR3aa: CASSERGGNTIYF